This T cell receptor (beta chain) stems from a study of naive and memory T cell subsets (dated by TCRdb to about 2017). Notes on the research overall: The figure summarizing these samples reported approximately ten blood donors, 7 tuberculin skin test biopsies and 3 saline control biopsies. Usually PCR2 was run as a SYBR Green qPCR and stopped at a set threshold, although low-input samples could use end-point PCR (approximately 6 cycles) instead. Skin biopsies were collected from tuberculin skin test sites or from saline-injected control sites and were processed for RNA extraction as previously described. Overall results and qualifications from the work: Both types of skin biopsy reportedly yielded TCR sequences, though far more TCRs came from tuberculin skin test sites. Details of skin biopsy collection and RNA processing were not given in the paper but were referenced to earlier studies. The larger number of TCRs found at tuberculin skin test sites was interpreted as T cell infiltration of a delayed type IV hypersensitivity reaction. The RNA-based method was acknowledged to be potentially sensitive to changes in TCR transcripts with T cell activation and differentiation.

The library was prepared using UMI-ligation and nested PCR. The ligated cDNA was amplified in four rounds of PCR with nested alpha and beta constant region primers together with the SP2 primer. TCR RNA was reverse transcribed with SuperScript IV using alpha and beta constant region primers for the blood and skin samples. An oligonucleotide carrying the Illumina SP2 primer and a UMI was ligated to the 3' end of the cDNA by means of T4 RNA ligase 1. To prevent hairpin formation, the 12-nucleotide UMI was made up of two random hexamers with an eight-base spacer between them. From the second PCR onward, TCR alpha and beta chain libraries were processed separately, and dual indexing was applied for multiplexing. After pooling, the indexed libraries were analyzed by capillary electrophoresis and sequenced on either an Illumina MiSeq or NextSeq. To boost base diversity and improve cluster recognition, PhiX DNA at roughly 4.5-8% was spiked into the libraries. For the original study's pipeline: Demultiplexor extracted UMIs from read 2, combined them with read 1 TCR sequence, and split reads by sample indices. Decombinator identified V and J genes and V-J junctions, assigning each TCR a five-part identifier including V and J deletions. Collapsinator relied on UMIs to correct both sequencing errors and PCR amplification heterogeneity, producing a UMI-based abundance for each TCR. CDR3Translator converted identifiers to nucleotide sequence, translated to amino acids, and extracted CDR3 regions using terminal motifs. Error-corrected counts of alpha and beta TCRs from blood and skin were compared after being normalized to the amount of input RNA. Using fastp trimming at Q25 and MiXCR clonotype assembly, TCRdb reanalyzed the public sequencing data and kept in-frame beta chains. Here each entry gathers all rows of one CDR3 protein and keeps the most common genes and DNA. It is TCRdb's table, rather than the study itself, that gives the V and J calls and clone size. The sample table records 30,000 to 35,000 distinct CDR3 sequences; 6.7% of these occur just once. The ten largest clones capture about 3.1% of the sample.

This clonotype was seen a few times. The specificity of this receptor is unknown. The input lacks base qualities; no much larger clone sits a single base away. CDR1 and CDR2, per the germline V gene, are SGHTA and FQGNSA. Trimming removed 6 bases from V and 4 bases from J, leaving 9 bases between the germline ends. From cysteine to phenylalanine, the CDR3 is 12 amino acids long. Kept here is only the CDR3 DNA, which spans 36 bases and is read in frame from base 1. In light of the paper, this sample's treatment or condition label describes: skin biopsy from PPD injection site in Mantoux-positive individual. Using 3' ligation of a UMI-containing oligonucleotide to TCR cDNA, the study laid out a robust and sensitive protocol to amplify, sequence and analyze TCRs. Tuberculin skin test biopsies were obtained from sites injected with PPD in individuals who had a positive Mantoux test. Total RNA, without cell sorting, was DNase treated with RQ1 DNase before reverse transcription, targeting 1 to 1000 ng input. Skin biopsy and whole blood libraries were made to test pipeline robustness in samples where T cells form a minority population.

The TCR comes from an adult in good health. The rearrangement combines TRBV7-2 with TRBJ1-1, with the D gene too uncertain to name. Sample: skin, taken from a tuberculin skin test site. The CDR3 region has the sequence CASSLGSTEAFF. The DNA is as follows: TGTGCCAGCAGTCTCGGTAGCACTGAAGCTTTCTTT.